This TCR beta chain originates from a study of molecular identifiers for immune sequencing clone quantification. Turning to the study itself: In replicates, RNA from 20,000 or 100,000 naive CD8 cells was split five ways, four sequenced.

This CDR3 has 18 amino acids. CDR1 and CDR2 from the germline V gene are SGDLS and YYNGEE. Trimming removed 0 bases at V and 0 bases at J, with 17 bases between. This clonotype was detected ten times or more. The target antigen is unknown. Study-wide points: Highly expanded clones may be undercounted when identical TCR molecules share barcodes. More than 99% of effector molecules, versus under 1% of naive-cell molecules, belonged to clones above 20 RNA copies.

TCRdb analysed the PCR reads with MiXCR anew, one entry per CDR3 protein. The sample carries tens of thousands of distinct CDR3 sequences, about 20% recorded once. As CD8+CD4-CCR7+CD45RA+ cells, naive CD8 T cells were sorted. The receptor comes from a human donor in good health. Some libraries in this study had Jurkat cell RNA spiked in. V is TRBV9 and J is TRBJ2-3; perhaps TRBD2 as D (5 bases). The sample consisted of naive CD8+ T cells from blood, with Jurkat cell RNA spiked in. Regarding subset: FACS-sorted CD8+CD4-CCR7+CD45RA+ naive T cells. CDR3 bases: TGTGCCAGCAGCGTAGAACCCGACACGGGGAAAAGCACAGATACGCAGTATTTT. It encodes CASSVEPDTGKSTDTQYF.